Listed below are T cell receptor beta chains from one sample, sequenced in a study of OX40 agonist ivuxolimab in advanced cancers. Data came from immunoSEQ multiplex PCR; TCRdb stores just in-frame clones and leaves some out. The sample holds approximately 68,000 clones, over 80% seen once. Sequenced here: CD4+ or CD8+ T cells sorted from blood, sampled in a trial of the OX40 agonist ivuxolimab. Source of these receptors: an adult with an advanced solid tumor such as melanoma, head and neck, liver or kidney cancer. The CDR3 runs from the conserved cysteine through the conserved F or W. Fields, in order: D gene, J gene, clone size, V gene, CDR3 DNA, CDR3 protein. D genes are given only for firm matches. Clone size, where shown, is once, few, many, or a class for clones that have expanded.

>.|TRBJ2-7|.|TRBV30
TGTGCCTGGAGTGTCGGTGGAGCCTACGAGCAGTACTTC
CAWSVGGAYEQYF
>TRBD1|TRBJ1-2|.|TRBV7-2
TGTGCCAGCAGCCCGACAGGGTTCTATGGCTACACCTTC
CASSPTGFYGYTF
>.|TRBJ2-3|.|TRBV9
TGTGCCAGCAGCGTAGCACCCCAAGAGGATACGCAGTATTTT
CASSVAPQEDTQYF
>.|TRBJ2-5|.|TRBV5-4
TGTGCCAGCTTAGTCGGAGAGACCCAGTACTTC
CASLVGETQYF
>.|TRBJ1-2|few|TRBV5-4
TGTGCCAGCAGCTATCACTACGCCGGGGGCTACACCTTC
CASSYHYAGGYTF
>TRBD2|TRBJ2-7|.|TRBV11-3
TGTGCCAGCAGCGGTAGTCCCGGGACTAGCGGCTACGAGCAGTACTTC
CASSGSPGTSGYEQYF
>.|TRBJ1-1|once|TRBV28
TGTGCCAGCAGTCCCCCCCTGATTTCGAACACTGAAGCTTTCTTT
CASSPPLISNTEAFF
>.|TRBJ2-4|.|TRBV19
TGTGCCAGTAGTATAGAAGGAAAGCCCGGGGCTTACATTCAGTACTTC
CASSIEGKPGAYIQYF
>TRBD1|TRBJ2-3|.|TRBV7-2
TGTGCCAGCAGCCCGGACAGGGGCACAGATACGCAGTATTTT
CASSPDRGTDTQYF
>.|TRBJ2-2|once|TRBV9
TGTGCCAGCAGCGTAGTGCAGGGCACCGGGGAGCTGTTTTTT
CASSVVQGTGELFF
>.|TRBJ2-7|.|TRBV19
TGTGCCAGTAGTACCCCCGGGAATACCTACGAGCAGTACTTC
CASSTPGNTYEQYF
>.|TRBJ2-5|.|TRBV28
TGTGCCAGCAGTCACCGAGGGGCGGGGGCACAAGGGACCCAGTACTTC
CASSHRGAGAQGTQYF
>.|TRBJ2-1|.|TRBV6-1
TGTGCCAGCAGCCAGGGGAATAACAATGAGCAGTTCTTC
CASSQGNNNEQFF
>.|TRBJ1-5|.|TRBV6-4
TGTGCCACCTCGAGGGAGCCACTAAATCAGCCCCAGCATTTT
CATSREPLNQPQHF
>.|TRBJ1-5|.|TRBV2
TGTGCCAGCGGAATCTACGGGGCTAGCAATCAGCCCCAGCATTTT
CASGIYGASNQPQHF
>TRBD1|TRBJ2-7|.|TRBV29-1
TGCAGCGTTGTAGGTCAGACAGGGACCTACGAGCAGTACTTC
CSVVGQTGTYEQYF
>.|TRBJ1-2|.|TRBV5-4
TGTGCCAGCAGCTTGGGAAGGGCTGGAAATGGCTACACCTTC
CASSLGRAGNGYTF
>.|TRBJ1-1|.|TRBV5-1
TGCGCCAGCAGCTTGATGGGGATGTCGAACACTGAAGCTTTCTTT
CASSLMGMSNTEAFF
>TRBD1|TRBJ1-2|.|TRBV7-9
TGTGCCAGCAGCTTCGGGACAGGGTTTGGCTACACCTTC
CASSFGTGFGYTF
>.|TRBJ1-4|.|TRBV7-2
TGTGCCAGCAGCCTCAACCCGGGTATCGGTGAAAAACTGTTTTTT
CASSLNPGIGEKLFF
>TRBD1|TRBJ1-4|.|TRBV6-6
TGTGCCAGCAGTCATGGGGACAGGGTTCGCGAAAAACTGTTTTTT
CASSHGDRVREKLFF
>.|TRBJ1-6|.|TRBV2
TGTGCCAGCAGAAGAGCTGGGGAACGACAATCACCCCTCCACTTT
CASRRAGERQSPLHF
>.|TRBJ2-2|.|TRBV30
TGTGCCTGGAGTCCGGCCGGGCCCCCAAGCTCCGGGGAGCTGTTTTTT
CAWSPAGPPSSGELFF
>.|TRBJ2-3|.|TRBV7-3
TGTGCCAGCAGCCGGAGCGGGCCCCCGAGGGATACGCAGTATTTT
CASSRSGPPRDTQYF
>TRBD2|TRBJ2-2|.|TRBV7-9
TGTGCCAGCAGCTTAGCATCGGCTAGCGGGAGCTCCGGGGAGCTGTTTTTT
CASSLASASGSSGELFF
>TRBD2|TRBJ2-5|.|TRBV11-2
TGTGCCAGCACCGAGGGACTAGCGTACGAGACCCAGTACTTC
CASTEGLAYETQYF